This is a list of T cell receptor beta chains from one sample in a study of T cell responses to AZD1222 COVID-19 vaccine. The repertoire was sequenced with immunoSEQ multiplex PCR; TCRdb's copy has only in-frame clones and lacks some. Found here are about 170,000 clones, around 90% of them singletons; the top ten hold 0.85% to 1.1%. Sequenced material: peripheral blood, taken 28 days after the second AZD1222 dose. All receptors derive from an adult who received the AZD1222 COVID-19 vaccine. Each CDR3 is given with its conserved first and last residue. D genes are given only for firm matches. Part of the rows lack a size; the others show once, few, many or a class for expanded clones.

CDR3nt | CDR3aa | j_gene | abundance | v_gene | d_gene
TGTGCCAGTAGTATAGATCAAGGGGTTTATAGCAATCAGCCCCAGCATTTT | CASSIDQGVYSNQPQHF | TRBJ1-5 | once | TRBV19 | NA
TGTGCCATCAGTGGACAGCTATCGAACACCGGGGAGCTGTTTTTT | CAISGQLSNTGELFF | TRBJ2-2 | NA | TRBV10-3 | NA
TGTGCCAGCAGCTTGGGTTTCGGGGGGCTAGAGGAGACCCAGTACTTC | CASSLGFGGLEETQYF | TRBJ2-5 | NA | TRBV5-4 | NA
TGTGCCAGCAGCTCCCGGACGTTCACTAGCGTACAAGAGACCCAGTACTTC | CASSSRTFTSVQETQYF | TRBJ2-5 | NA | TRBV7-9 | TRBD2
TGTGCCAGCAGTTTGGCGCTAGCGGCGCACTACGAGCAGTACTTC | CASSLALAAHYEQYF | TRBJ2-7 | NA | TRBV27 | TRBD2
TGTGCCAGCAGCTTAGGGCGAAAATCCTACGAGCAGTACTTC | CASSLGRKSYEQYF | TRBJ2-7 | NA | TRBV7-2 | NA
TGTGCCAGCTCACCACGGGGACAGGGGGCCGGTGAAGCTTTCTTT | CASSPRGQGAGEAFF | TRBJ1-1 | NA | TRBV18 | TRBD1
TGTGCCAGCAGCTTAGCCCGGACAGACTATGGCTACACCTTC | CASSLARTDYGYTF | TRBJ1-2 | NA | TRBV7-8 | NA
TGTGCCAGCAGCTTAGCAGGACTTGACAATGAGCAGTTCTTC | CASSLAGLDNEQFF | TRBJ2-1 | NA | TRBV7-9 | NA
TGTGCCGCACGAGCCCAGCGGTCCAACACCGGGGAGCTGTTTTTT | CAARAQRSNTGELFF | TRBJ2-2 | NA | TRBV2 | NA
TGTGCCAGCAGCGCTCTGGGGGGCAATCAGCCCCAGCATTTT | CASSALGGNQPQHF | TRBJ1-5 | NA | TRBV9 | NA
TGTGCCAGCAGCCCGGGGGGTACAACTAATGAAAAACTGTTTTTT | CASSPGGTTNEKLFF | TRBJ1-4 | once | TRBV2 | NA